A single sample is the source of the 20 T cell receptor beta chains below, sequenced in a study of cytomegalovirus exposure and HLA in healthy donors (dated by TCRdb to the late 2010s). The library was built by means of the immunoSEQ multiplex PCR assay. A mixture of 60 forward primers for TCR Vbeta segments and 13 reverse primers for TCR Jbeta segments was used in the multiplex PCR. TCRdb provides this immuneACCESS table in a form limited to in-frame rearrangements. Some clones are lacking; in checked studies, under half of them reflect an unresolved V gene, and why the rest are absent is not known. This sample has about 130,000 clones in its table, and around 85% of those were observed once. The ten largest clones capture under 8.5% of the sample. The sequenced sample was PBMCs. These receptors were taken from a young woman in good health and CMV-seropositive.

This rearrangement joins TRBV5-1 to TRBJ1-2; TRBD1 might be the D (6 bases). The CDR3 covers 14 residues. Germline V gene data show CDR1 as SGHRS and CDR2 as YFSETQ. The V end lost 0 bases, the J end lost 8 bases, and 14 bases lay between the germline ends. The CDR3 bases are TGCGCCAGCAGCTTGGCTCCTGGGGGCGGAGGCTACACCTTC. It translates to CASSLAPGGGGYTF.

This chain uses TRBV15 with TRBJ1-1; TRBD1 might be the D (6 bases). In germline, CDR1 is LNHNV, CDR2 YYDKDF (reference sequence). Deletions cut 0 bases from V and 1 base from J, with 15 bases between. The CDR3 extends over 17 amino acids. This chain's CDR3 is CATSRDLQGRGNTEAFF. DNA of the CDR3: TGTGCCACCAGCAGAGACCTACAGGGAAGAGGGAACACTGAAGCTTTCTTT.

The chain is built from TRBV5-1 and TRBJ2-3; tentative D call: TRBD2 (6 bases). Deletions cut 3 bases from V and 7 bases from J, with 15 bases between. Per the germline V gene, CDR1 is SGHRS and CDR2 is YFSETQ. CDR3 length: 14 residues. The CDR3 region is CASSSGSGLNTQYF. In nucleotides, the CDR3 is TGCGCCAGCAGCTCGGGGTCGGGACTTAATACGCAGTATTTT.

The rearrangement links TRBV6-1 to TRBJ2-7; 7 bases line up with TRBD1. J was trimmed by 3 bases and V by 4 bases; bases with no gene match: 9. The germline CDR1 and CDR2 sequences are MNHNS and SASEGT. CDR3 length: 15 residues. The CDR3 nucleotides read TGTGCCAGCAGTGGGGGGACAGCAGGACGCTACGAGCAGTACTTC. This gives the protein CASSGGTAGRYEQYF.

J is TRBJ1-3 and V is TRBV9; no definite D call. V lost 0 bases to trimming and J lost 0 bases, with 13 bases between them. Germline V gene data show CDR1 as SGDLS and CDR2 as YYNGEE. This CDR3 has 17 residues. CDR3 amino acids: CASSVEGRPFSGNTIYF. CDR3 nucleotide sequence: TGTGCCAGCAGCGTAGAAGGCAGGCCTTTCTCTGGAAACACCATATATTTT.

The chain is built from TRBV25-1 and TRBJ2-2; 7 bases are a match to TRBD1. With V trimmed by 6 bases and J by 5 bases, 9 bases remained unmatched. Germline CDR1 is MGHDK and CDR2 is SYGVNS. This CDR3 spans 15 amino acids. The CDR3 loop reads CASSVLDRVTGELFF. CDR3 nucleotides: TGTGCCAGCAGCGTCCTCGACAGGGTGACCGGGGAGCTGTTTTTT.

The V gene is TRBV19, the J gene TRBJ2-5; 10 bases are a match to TRBD1. Looked up from germline, CDR1 is LNHDA and CDR2 is SQIVND (reference sequence). Germline trimming cut 6 bases from V and 4 bases from J; bases unmatched to any gene: 2. This CDR3 has 13 amino acids. The CDR3 is CASRGQGIETQYF. The CDR3 nucleotides are TGTGCCAGTAGGGGACAGGGGATAGAGACCCAGTACTTC.

V gene TRBV19 combines with J gene TRBJ1-5; 8 bases agree with TRBD1. V was clipped by 1 base and J by 6 bases; unmatched bases: 5. The CDR3 covers 15 residues. Germline-derived CDR1 and CDR2 are LNHDA and SQIVND (reference sequence). CDR3 residues: CASSIGQGATQPQHF. The CDR3 DNA reads TGTGCCAGTAGTATAGGCCAGGGGGCGACTCAGCCCCAGCATTTT.

The chain carries TRBV19 and TRBJ1-5, with D tentatively TRBD1 (5 bases). The CDR3 is made up of 15 amino acids. Germline lookup yields CDR1 LNHDA and CDR2 SQIVND (reference sequence). V lost 2 bases, J lost 2 bases, and 10 bases lay in between. The DNA of the CDR3 is TGTGCCAGTAGTATAATACAAGGGGGCAATCAGCCCCAGCATTTT. Protein sequence: CASSIIQGGNQPQHF. Complete variable domain (other parts from reference TRBV19 and TRBJ1-5): DGGITQSPKYLFRKEGQNVTLSCEQNLNHDAMYWYRQDPGQGLRLIYYSQIVNDFQKGDIAEGYSVSREKKESFPLTVTSAQKNPTAFYLCASSIIQGGNQPQHFGDGTRLSIL.

The chain uses TRBV7-9 and TRBJ1-1; TRBD1 is a possible D gene (5 bases). The CDR3 is 14 residues long. Per the germline V gene, CDR1 is SEHNR and CDR2 is FQNEAQ (reference sequence). The germline V and J ends were trimmed by 7 bases and 5 bases, with 17 bases remaining between them. Here the CDR3 reads CASIAAGRGTEAFF. The CDR3 region has the DNA TGTGCCAGCATCGCTGCAGGCCGGGGGACTGAAGCTTTCTTT.

The chain is built from TRBV5-1 and TRBJ1-1, with 7 bases lining up with TRBD1. Germline-derived CDR1 and CDR2 are SGHRS and YFSETQ. V trimming: 2 bases; J trimming: 5 bases; junction bases outside the gene matches: 6. This CDR3 is 14 amino acids long. The DNA of the CDR3 is TGCGCCAGCAGCTTTTTAGGGGGCAATACTGAAGCTTTCTTT. Its translation: CASSFLGGNTEAFF.

Points on this clone: One junction end does not reproduce the germline sequence, and a read error may be involved. V and J are TRBV7-7 and TRBJ2-1; 10 bases are shared with TRBD2. CDR3 size: 18 residues. Germline V CDR1 and CDR2: SSHAT, FNYEAQ (reference sequence). The DNA for the CDR3 is TGTGCTAGCAGACCTAAGGGGGGGAGCGGGAGGGCCTTTAATGAGCAGTTCTTC. Translating gives CASRPKGGSGRAFNEQFF.

The J gene is TRBJ2-6, the V gene TRBV9; TRBD1 aligns across 7 bases. The J segment lost 4 bases and the V segment lost 2 bases, leaving 3 bases of the junction unmatched. Germline values: CDR1 SGDLS, CDR2 YYNGEE. This CDR3 has 15 amino acids. DNA for the CDR3: TGTGCCAGCAGCGTGACAGGGATGGGGGCCAACGTCCTGACTTTC. Translation: CASSVTGMGANVLTF.

This rearrangement joins TRBV19 to TRBJ1-1, with TRBD1 matching 10 bases. This CDR3 region has 12 residues. Trimming cost V 7 bases and J 10 bases; bases outside gene matches: 6. Germline V gene lookup returns CDR1 LNHDA and CDR2 SQIVND (reference sequence). The CDR3 protein is CASTQGQGRAFF. The CDR3 DNA reads as TGTGCCAGTACCCAGGGACAGGGGAGAGCTTTCTTT.

The gene calls are TRBV9 and TRBJ2-1, with D hard to call. V gave up 4 bases and J gave up 9 bases, with 14 bases separating them. This CDR3 region has 13 residues. Per germline, CDR1 SGDLS and CDR2 YYNGEE. The CDR3 is CASSRIGGVEQFF. CDR3 DNA sequence: TGTGCCAGCAGCCGTATTGGCGGAGTTGAGCAGTTCTTC.

This sequence joins TRBV28 and TRBJ1-1, with D perhaps matching TRBD1 (5 bases). The germline gives CDR1 MDHEN, CDR2 SYDVKM. The CDR3 extends over 17 amino acids. V dropped 6 bases and J dropped 0 bases, with 20 bases sitting between them. The CDR3 reads CASRKLGGVHMNTEAFF. The CDR3 DNA reads as TGTGCCAGCAGGAAATTGGGGGGGGTTCACATGAACACTGAAGCTTTCTTT.

This clone was seen a few times. This sample includes further DNA sequences coding for the same CDR3. V usage is TRBV9 and J usage is TRBJ2-2, with a weak D call TRBD1 (6 bases). The CDR3 runs to 15 residues. Germline values: CDR1 SGDLS, CDR2 YYNGEE. V lost 0 bases, J lost 5 bases, and 11 bases lay in between. The DNA for the CDR3 is TGTGCCAGCAGCGTAGTTGGGGGCTCAACCGGGGAGCTGTTTTTT. Protein product: CASSVVGGSTGELFF.

The rearrangement links TRBV7-9 to TRBJ2-3; TRBD1 might be the D (5 bases). CDR1 and CDR2 from the germline V gene are SEHNR and FQNEAQ (reference sequence). The CDR3 totals 15 residues. Trimming took off 5 bases at V and 1 base at J, with 13 bases between the two ends. The CDR3 bases are TGTGCCAGCAGCCCCGGGCAGGGCCGCACAGATACGCAGTATTTT. Its translation is CASSPGQGRTDTQYF.

The CDR3 here is CASSPTGDTQYF. In DNA, the CDR3 is TGTGCCAGCAGTCCTACCGGAGATACGCAGTATTTT. This chain links TRBV2 with TRBJ2-3; D remains unclear. Trimming left V 5 bases short and J 5 bases short, with 8 bases between. CDR1 and CDR2 (germline): SNHLY, FYNNEI. The CDR3 has 12 amino acids.

The chain has TRBV19 and TRBJ2-7; D may be TRBD1 (8 bases). The CDR3 runs 16 residues. V lost 5 bases and J lost 4, with 21 bases in between. CDR1 and CDR2 (germline): LNHDA, SQIVND (reference sequence). This CDR3 is CASSREQGGPTYEQYF. In nucleotides, the CDR3 is TGTGCCAGTAGTCGCGAACAGGGGGGGCCTACGTACGAGCAGTACTTC.